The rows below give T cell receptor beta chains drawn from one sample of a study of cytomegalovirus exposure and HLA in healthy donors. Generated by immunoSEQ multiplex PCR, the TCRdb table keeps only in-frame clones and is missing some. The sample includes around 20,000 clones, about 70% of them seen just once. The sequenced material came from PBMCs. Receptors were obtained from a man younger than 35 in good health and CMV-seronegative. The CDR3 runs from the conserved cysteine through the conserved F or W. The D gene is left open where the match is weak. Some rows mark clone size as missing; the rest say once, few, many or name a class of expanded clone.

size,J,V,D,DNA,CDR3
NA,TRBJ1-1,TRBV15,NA,TGTGCCACCAGCAGAGATCCGGGTTATGGAACTGAAGCTTTCTTT,CATSRDPGYGTEAFF
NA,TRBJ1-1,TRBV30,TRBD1,TGTGCCTGGAGTGTGACAGGGTGGACTGAAGCTTTCTTT,CAWSVTGWTEAFF
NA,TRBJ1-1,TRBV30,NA,TGTGCCTGGAACAGGGAAGGGATCCCGAACACTGAAGCTTTCTTT,CAWNREGIPNTEAFF
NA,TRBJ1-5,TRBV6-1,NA,TGTGCCAGCACCGGGGGAAGCAATCAGCCCCAGCATTTT,CASTGGSNQPQHF
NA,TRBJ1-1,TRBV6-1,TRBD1,TGTGCCAGCAGTGAACTACAGGGGTACACTGAAGCTTTCTTT,CASSELQGYTEAFF
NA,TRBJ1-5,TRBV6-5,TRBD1,TGTGCCAGCAGCCCCATTGACAGGGGGTATCAGCCCCAGCATTTT,CASSPIDRGYQPQHF
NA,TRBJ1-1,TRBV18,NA,TGTGCCAGCTCACCGGGACAATGGGTGAACACTGAAGCTTTCTTT,CASSPGQWVNTEAFF
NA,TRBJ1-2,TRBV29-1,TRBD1,TGCAGCGTTGAAACAGGGGGGGAGAGGGATGGCTACACCTTC,CSVETGGERDGYTF
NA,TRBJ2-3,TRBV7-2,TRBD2,TGTGCCAGCAGCATCGGGGGGGCAGCAGATACGCAGTATTTT,CASSIGGAADTQYF
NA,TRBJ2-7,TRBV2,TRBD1,TGTGCCAGCAGTGGGGACAGGGGGCGATCCTACGAGCAGTACTTC,CASSGDRGRSYEQYF
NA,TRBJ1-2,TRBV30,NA,TGTGCCTGGAGTTCAGGAGGAGGGGCCTTCTATGGCTACACCTTC,CAWSSGGGAFYGYTF
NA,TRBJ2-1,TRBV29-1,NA,TGCAGCGTTGACGGACAGCCTTCCTACAATGAGCAGTTCTTC,CSVDGQPSYNEQFF
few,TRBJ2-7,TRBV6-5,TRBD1,TGTGCCAGCAGTTTTCAAGACAGGGGGTTGGGCGAGCAGTACTTC,CASSFQDRGLGEQYF
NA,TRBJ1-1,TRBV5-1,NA,TGCGCCAGCAGCTTGGGGGGCGCTGATAGGGCTTTCTTT,CASSLGGADRAFF